This T cell receptor beta chain was sequenced in a study of response to subunit inactivated influenza vaccine. Germline loops: CDR1 MNHEY, CDR2 SVGAGI. The CDR3 consists of 16 residues. Trimming took 2 bases from V and 1 from J; bases not matched to a gene: 6. Ten or more counts support this clonotype. TCRdb reprocessed the RT-PCR reads via MiXCR and lists one record per CDR3 protein. The table shows 550,000 to 800,000 distinct CDR3 sequences, with about a sixth occurring only once. The origin of this receptor is a man in his forties or fifties who received an inactivated influenza vaccine. Sequenced material: PBMCs from blood, taken 11 to 12 days after vaccination. The genes are TRBV6-5 and TRBJ2-7, with TRBD2 matching 9 bases. CDR3 protein: CASSYPRLAESYEQYF. As DNA, the CDR3 is TGTGCCAGCAGTTACCCGAGACTAGCGGAGTCCTACGAGCAGTACTTC.